This T cell receptor beta chain came from a study of T cell responses to AZD1222 COVID-19 vaccine. Assay: immunoSEQ multiplex PCR; the TCRdb copy retains only in-frame clones and omits some. This table has 240,000 or so clones, over 90% appearing once. In this sample, this clone turned up once. The source is an adult in good health. The sequences come from peripheral blood, collected on day 0 of AZD1222 vaccination.

CDR3 DNA sequence: TGTGCCAGCAGCCTCCGGATGGTAGCGGGGGGGCCGGAAGATACGCAGTATTTT. It translates to CASSLRMVAGGPEDTQYF. This chain uses TRBV9 with TRBJ2-3; TRBD2 agrees at 11 bases. This CDR3 contains 18 residues. With 4 bases clipped from V and 5 bases from J, the junction kept 15 bases outside the gene matches. Germline CDR1 reads SGDLS; CDR2 reads YYNGEE. The full variable domain, its missing parts supplied by reference TRBV9 and TRBJ2-3, is DSGVTQTPKHLITATGQRVTLRCSPRSGDLSVYWYQQSLDQGLQFLIQYYNGEERAKGNILERFSAQQFPDLHSELNLSSLELGDSALYFCASSLRMVAGGPEDTQYFGPGTRLTVL.